The next 14 T cell receptor beta chains were all read from a single sample in a study of blood T cell repertoires in COVID-19. The assay was immunoSEQ multiplex PCR, and TCRdb's table has in-frame clones only and misses some. The sample includes about 260,000 clones, 70% to 85% of them seen just once. The sequenced sample consisted of peripheral blood. These TCRs come from an elderly woman with acute or convalescent COVID-19.

The rearrangement uses TRBV5-3 and TRBJ1-2, with D unclear. TRBV5-3 is given ORF status, its function remaining uncertain. This CDR3 spans 16 amino acids. Trimming took 4 bases from V and 0 from J, leaving 16 bases between them. CDR3 in DNA: TGTGCCAGAAGCCCAAAGAGGGCGGACCCTAACTATGGCTACACCTTC. This encodes CARSPKRADPNYGYTF.

The DNA for the CDR3 is TGTGCCAGCGCCGTATTAGCGGGGAACTACGAGCAGTACTTC. This encodes CASAVLAGNYEQYF. V and J are TRBV5-6 and TRBJ2-7; TRBD2 aligns across 8 bases. Germline-derived CDR1 and CDR2 are SGHDT and YYEEEE. This CDR3 has 14 residues. The junction had 9 bases not matched to a gene; V was cut back by 7 bases and J by 3 bases.

The chain employs TRBV18 and TRBJ2-2; D is perhaps TRBD1 (7 bases). V was cut by 3 bases and J by 5 bases, with 13 bases left in between. This CDR3 contains 15 residues. In germline, CDR1 is KGHSH, CDR2 LQKENI. The CDR3 DNA reads as TGTGCCAGCTCACCGGGCAGGGGGAGGACCGGGGAGCTGTTTTTT. Its protein product is CASSPGRGRTGELFF.

The chain joins TRBV6-5 to TRBJ2-2, with D perhaps matching TRBD1 (5 bases). Between the trimmed V and J ends, which lost 6 bases and 3 bases, there was a span of 8 bases. From germline, CDR1 is MNHEY and CDR2 SVGAGI. CDR3 length equals 13 residues. The CDR3, as DNA: TGTGCCAGCAGCCAGGGTCACACCGGGGAGCTGTTTTTT. It is translated as CASSQGHTGELFF.

This clone appeared a few times. This chain uses TRBV5-5 with TRBJ2-5, with 7 positions matching TRBD2. Per germline, CDR1 SGHKS and CDR2 YYEKEE (reference sequence). This CDR3 region has 16 residues. With V trimmed by 4 bases and J by 2 bases, 11 bases remained unmatched. The CDR3 DNA is TGTGCCAGCAGCGCGCGTACGGGGGGACCACAAGAGACCCAGTACTTC. It is translated as CASSARTGGPQETQYF.

The chain uses TRBV19 and TRBJ2-7, with 11 bases aligning to TRBD2. The CDR3 length is 15 residues. The germline gives CDR1 LNHDA, CDR2 SQIVND (reference sequence). The J segment lost 3 bases and the V segment lost 5 bases, leaving 6 bases of the junction unmatched. The CDR3 DNA reads TGTGCCAGTAGTCCACTAGCGGGAGACCTCTACGAGCAGTACTTC. Amino acid sequence: CASSPLAGDLYEQYF.

This chain's CDR3 is CASSIDQGGASYEQYF. For the CDR3, the DNA is TGTGCCAGTAGTATAGATCAAGGGGGCGCATCCTACGAGCAGTACTTC. The chain has TRBV19 and TRBJ2-7; 7 positions agree with TRBD1. The V segment lost 0 bases and the J segment 1 base; nucleotides outside the gene matches: 6. Germline V CDR1 and CDR2: LNHDA, SQIVND (reference sequence). The CDR3 length is 16 residues. Full variable domain (remainder filled in from reference TRBV19 and TRBJ2-7): DGGITQSPKYLFRKEGQNVTLSCEQNLNHDAMYWYRQDPGQGLRLIYYSQIVNDFQKGDIAEGYSVSREKKESFPLTVTSAQKNPTAFYLCASSIDQGGASYEQYFGPGTRLTVT.

In its sample, this clone was seen many times. V and J are TRBV25-1 and TRBJ2-2; possibly TRBD1 for D (6 bases). CDR1 MGHDK and CDR2 SYGVNS come from the germline V gene. The V end lost 1 base, the J end lost 2 bases, and 14 bases lay between the germline ends. The CDR3 consists of 17 residues. As DNA, the CDR3 is TGTGCCAGCAGTGAATTAGGACAGAGCCCTAACACCGGGGAGCTGTTTTTT. As protein: CASSELGQSPNTGELFF.

The chain joins TRBV27 to TRBJ1-4; D is undetermined. There are 13 residues in the CDR3. The V gene lost 0 bases and the J gene lost 5 bases, with 4 bases spanning the gap. In germline, CDR1 is MNHEY, CDR2 SMNVEV (reference sequence). DNA for the CDR3: TGTGCCAGCAGTTTATCCAGGAATGAAAAACTGTTTTTT. Protein product: CASSLSRNEKLFF.

This clone was found once. The chain joins TRBV15 to TRBJ2-4; D perhaps matches TRBD2 (7 bases). CDR1 and CDR2 (germline): LNHNV, YYDKDF (reference sequence). The CDR3 runs 15 residues. V was clipped by 5 bases and J by 1 base, with 12 bases between them. As DNA, the CDR3 is TGTGCCACCAGCCACGGGGGGCCGGCCAAAAACATTCAGTACTTC. Translating it yields CATSHGGPAKNIQYF.

The chain links TRBV7-9 to TRBJ1-3; 10 nucleotides line up with TRBD1. The CDR3 has 18 residues. Unmatched junction bases numbered 7, after V lost 2 bases and J lost 0 bases. Looked up from germline, CDR1 is SEHNR and CDR2 is FQNEAQ (reference sequence). The CDR3 DNA is TGTGCCAGCAGCTTAAGCGTGGGACAGGGGATCTCTGGAAACACCATATATTTT. Translating it yields CASSLSVGQGISGNTIYF.

The J gene is TRBJ1-5, the V gene TRBV6-5; the match to TRBD1 covers 12 bases. The CDR3 covers 15 residues. Germline V lookup: CDR1 MNHEY, CDR2 SVGAGI. After removal of 6 bases from V and 6 bases from J, the junction contained 6 bases not matched to a gene. The CDR3 spells CASSPGTGGGQPQHF. For the CDR3, the DNA is TGTGCCAGCAGCCCCGGGACAGGGGGCGGTCAGCCCCAGCATTTT.

This clone was observed a single time. This rearrangement joins TRBV28 to TRBJ1-2; 8 bases map to TRBD1. With V trimmed by 6 bases and J by 5 bases, 8 bases remained unmatched. The germline V gene encodes CDR1 MDHEN and CDR2 SYDVKM. The CDR3 contains 14 residues. The CDR3 spells CASSSRGRGYGYTF. The CDR3 DNA is TGTGCCAGCAGCAGCAGGGGGCGTGGATATGGCTACACCTTC.

The V gene is TRBV6-5, the J gene TRBJ1-1; 10 bases match TRBD1. In germline, CDR1 is MNHEY, CDR2 SVGAGI. J was trimmed by 2 bases and V by 11 bases; bases with no gene match: 8. This CDR3 is built from 14 residues. This CDR3 is CAGEWTGGNTEAFF. As DNA, the CDR3 is TGTGCCGGGGAATGGACAGGGGGAAACACTGAAGCTTTCTTT.